The T cell receptor beta chain under discussion was sequenced for a study of cytomegalovirus exposure and HLA in healthy donors (dated by TCRdb to 2016 to 2017). For context, the study as a whole: According to an earlier analysis of 550 to 700 of the donors, some 180 million T cells yielded 117 million unique TCR beta sequences and roughly 280 Gb of sequence data. An early release that covered some 640 HLA-typed donors contained about 290 gigabases of sequencing data and around 85 million unique TCR sequences. Of the approximately 400 genotyped donors, about 80% fell in the genetic ancestry cluster associated with self-reported Caucasian donors. The aim of the study was to test whether cataloging public T cell receptors could identify signatures of past pathogen exposure. The T cell repertoires of several hundred subjects were profiled by immunosequencing and related to cytomegalovirus serostatus. A separate validation cohort of over a hundred different subjects was used in addition to the roughly 670-subject first cohort. High-throughput TCR immunosequencing, statistical association of individual TCRs with disease status, and machine learning were combined to predict cytomegalovirus infection status. In a later analysis, previously published TCR beta repertoires from 550 to 750 donors were re-analyzed and high-resolution HLA genotyping was added so that TCR occurrence patterns could be studied. Rather than drawing on any new phenotypic data, the later analysis identified candidate immune exposures from TCR beta sequences and the way those sequences occurred across donors. An earlier analysis of some 500 of the donors applied high-throughput TCR beta sequencing to assess whether each TCR beta V gene segment acted as functional or pseudogenic. Donor age, sex, ethnicity and CMV serostatus were compiled alongside the repertoire data. A later genetic analysis used genome-wide SNP genotypes for 398 of the 666 donors, treating that subset as a discovery cohort. All discovery cohort repertoires had been generated on a single sequencing platform. HLA typing included class I and class II loci at four-digit resolution. Typing coverage varied by locus: roughly 620-630 donors for A, B, C, DRB1 and DQB1; about 520 for DQA1; about 590 for DPA1; roughly 450 for DPB1. About five DR-DQ haplotypes were treated as single units for association and clustering because of strong linkage in the cohort. Across under 500 genotyped donors of the cohort, an average of approximately 240,000 unique TCR beta nucleotide sequences per donor were sequenced, and roughly a sixth of those sequences were non-productive.

The germline V gene yields SGHTA for CDR1 and FQGTGA for CDR2. The CDR3 starts with the cysteine, ends with the phenylalanine, and has 14 residues. Only the CDR3 DNA is retained, 42 bases long and in frame from the first base. V is shortened by 2 bases, J by 7 bases, and the region joining them spans 14 bases. In total, approximately 690 healthy bone marrow donors made up the cohort. At the time of sampling, all cohort members were nominally healthy, though unrecorded immune exposures were likely present. The donor tested CMV seropositive, placing the donor among the 250 to 350 seropositive members of the cohort. A peripheral blood sample was collected from each donor, and TCR beta sequencing was performed on peripheral blood mononuclear cells. The Qiagen DNeasy Blood Extraction Kit was used to extract genomic DNA from the blood cell samples. What the research found in general, with its limitations: In both the original and validation cohorts, the classifier was reported to diagnose cytomegalovirus status with high specificity and sensitivity. The authors suggested that the approach could potentially be extended to other disease states and immunological phenotypes. Only TCR beta chains were sequenced in this cohort, and the absence of alpha or paired-chain data limited detectable features. Because the 87-base-pair reads could not distinguish some IMGT-functional V segments, including TRBV6-2 and TRBV6-3, those segments were excluded. In a later analysis, most CMV-associated TCR beta chains were found to appear HLA-restricted, with HLA associations seemingly driven largely by CMV exposure. Presence/absence analyses assumed roughly uniform sequencing depth across donors, an assumption that may not hold. For the cohort, immune exposure information was limited to CMV serostatus. A cluster of highly shared sequence variants was judged likely to represent a technical artifact of the sequencing pipeline. Because HLA typing was unavailable for some donors at each locus, only the typed subset was used in association tests. Linkage disequilibrium might explain the correlated functional status among segregating V segments, but an unknown experimental factor could not be excluded. V-gene and J-gene trimming of TCR beta chains was associated with a missense DCLRE1C variant in a later genetic analysis, and the association was replicated in an independent cohort. In the study, 150 to 200 TCR beta chains were listed as associated with cytomegalovirus. Across donors, most TCR sequences were observed very rarely, whereas some public TCRs were present in many individuals. About 17 rarely observed V segments, including chromosome 9 orphons, were excluded from the earlier analysis of almost 600 of the donors because counts were too low. A later analysis found that TCR association rates varied across HLA loci, with DRB1 alleles showing the most associated TCRs and HLA-C alleles the fewest. A further reported finding was that TCR beta sequences accurately predicted the HLA-A and HLA-B alleles for most subjects in the first cohort. In vitro tests confirmed that a few of the cytomegalovirus-associated TCR beta chains recognize cytomegalovirus antigens. A later genetic analysis reported fewer N-insertions in productive TCRs among donors in an Asian-associated ancestry cluster than the roughly 620-donor mean. A later analysis reported that several top co-occurrence clusters appeared linked to parvovirus B19, influenza, CMV and Epstein-Barr virus. When HLA alleles, especially DR and DQ, strongly co-occurred, attributing TCR associations to individual alleles was difficult. Compared with equally common non-associated chains, HLA-associated TCR beta chains in a later analysis were more clonally expanded and had lower generation probabilities. Specific HLA alleles were associated with about 17,000 TCR beta sequences at a false discovery rate of 0.05 in a later analysis. An earlier analysis of around 500 of the donors showed that most TCR beta V segments appeared in productive rearrangements either about 87% or about 30% of the time, which broadly matched IMGT annotations.

Library preparation was by the immunoSEQ multiplex PCR assay. A mixture of 60 forward primers for TCR Vbeta segments and 13 reverse primers for TCR Jbeta segments was used in the multiplex PCR. A multiplex PCR assay on genomic DNA amplified the CDR3 region of rearranged TCR beta genes. The amplified TCR beta libraries were sequenced on the Illumina HiSeq System as 87-base-pair reads. Regarding the original processing steps: In a later analysis, tens of millions of unique TCR beta chains were counted across the 500 to 850 repertoires, and around 11 million of these chains were shared by at least two donors. A nearest-neighbor algorithm error-corrected the raw reads and collapsed the reads into unique sequences, merging closely related sequences to remove PCR and sequencing errors. V, D and J gene segments were assigned by aligning CDR3 sequences to IMGT reference sequences. For a sequence to be retained, a match of at least six nucleotides was required to both a V gene segment and a J gene segment. A rearrangement counted as productive if the CDR3 had no stop codons and remained in frame with V and J, and every other rearrangement counted as non-productive. Following IMGT convention, CDR3 was defined as the stretch from the second conserved V-encoded cysteine to the conserved J-encoded phenylalanine. The earlier analysis of about 530 of the donors excluded any sequence lacking an unambiguous match to a single V gene segment. An earlier analysis of over 450 of the donors classified V segments as functional when productive rearrangements were above 56.7% and as segregating when the standard deviation between donors was above 5%. A statistical classification framework was built for diagnosing cytomegalovirus status from the catalog of TCR beta chain sequences. In a later analysis, V and J genes were assigned by comparing TCR nucleotide sequences against IMGT/GENE-DB human TR gene sequences. Using the TCRdist pipeline, a later analysis assigned CDR3 sequences along with most-parsimonious VDJ recombination scenarios. In a later analysis, each TCR beta chain was defined by its CDR3 amino acid sequence together with its V-gene family, and reads without a unique V-gene family were excluded. As a way to deal with suspected cross-contamination and a sequencing artifact, a later analysis dropped 450 to 600 nucleotide sequences that were highly shared and had low generation probability. In a later analysis, a clonal expansion index was calculated for each public chain from normalized within-repertoire ranks of inferred template counts. In a later analysis, generation probabilities were computed using a VDJ recombination model fitted to out-of-frame rearrangements, and the results were checked against IGoR. In a later analysis, TCR-TCR, TCR-HLA and TCR-CMV co-occurrence was scored with hypergeometric tests, and a repertoire-size bias correction was applied to TCR pairs. In a later analysis, false discovery rates were estimated by permuting HLA or CMV assignments 20 times. In a later analysis, co-occurring TCRs were grouped with DBSCAN, and TCRdist sequence similarity was added when clustering was performed within HLA-allele-positive subsets. Co-occurrence clustering excluded repertoires with fewer than 30,000 or more than 120,000 public chains, plus five with anomalous nucleotide sharing. TCRdb provides this immuneACCESS table in a form limited to in-frame rearrangements. Some clones are lacking; in checked studies, under half of them reflect an unresolved V gene, and why the rest are absent is not known. V and J calls and clone size are copied from that table; D and trimming were computed from the DNA. Across this sample there are under 150,000 clones, with 50% to 65% seen only once. The top ten constitute approximately 9.1% of the sample.

This clone has only a few counts. Its antigen remains undetermined. Per-nucleotide qualities are absent, and no much larger clonotype sits a single base away. Here the chain combines TRBV7-3 and TRBJ1-2; matching of 5 bases hints at TRBD1 as the D gene. Sequences were obtained from PBMCs. The sequence came from a man aged 40-49 years in good health and CMV-seropositive. The DNA is TGTGCCAGCAGCTTAGACGGGCAGGGTGGTGGCTACACCTTC. It encodes CASSLDGQGGGYTF.